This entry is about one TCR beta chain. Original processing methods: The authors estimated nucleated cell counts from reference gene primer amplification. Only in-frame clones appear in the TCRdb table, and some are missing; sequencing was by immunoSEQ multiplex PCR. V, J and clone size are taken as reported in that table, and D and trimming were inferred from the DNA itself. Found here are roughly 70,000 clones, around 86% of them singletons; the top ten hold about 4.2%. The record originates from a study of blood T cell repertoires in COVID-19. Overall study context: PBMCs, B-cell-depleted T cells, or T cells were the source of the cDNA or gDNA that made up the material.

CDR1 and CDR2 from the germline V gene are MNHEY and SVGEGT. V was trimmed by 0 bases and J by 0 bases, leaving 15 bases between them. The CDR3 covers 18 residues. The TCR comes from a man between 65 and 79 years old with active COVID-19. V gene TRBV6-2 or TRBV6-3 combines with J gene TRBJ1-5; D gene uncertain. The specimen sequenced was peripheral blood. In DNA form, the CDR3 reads TGTGCCAGCAGTTACTCCTCCCCGGGAGGATATAGCAATCAGCCCCAGCATTTT. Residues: CASSYSSPGGYSNQPQHF.